This T cell receptor (beta chain) came from a study of blood T cell repertoires in COVID-19. Study as a whole: PBMCs, B-cell-depleted T cells, or T cells provided the cDNA or gDNA that made up the material.

Germline trimming cut 4 bases from V and 4 bases from J; bases unmatched to any gene: 11. Germline V gives CDR1 KGHDR, CDR2 SFDVKD. The CDR3 has 19 residues. Each participant's cohort was designated according to participant-reported clinical history. For recovered donors of Cohort 3, there were two negative PCRs, clearance, or symptom resolution. As originally analysed: Reference gene primer amplification gave nucleated cell count estimates. This table comes from immunoSEQ multiplex PCR, and its TCRdb copy is limited to in-frame clones, with some not included. That table gives V, J and clone size, and the DNA gave D and trimming. The table includes about 440,000 clones, about nine tenths detected once.

The sample was PBMCs or T cells enriched from blood (not recorded which). This clonotype was obtained from a man between 18 and 29 years old who had recovered from COVID-19. V is TRBV24-1 and J is TRBJ2-1; 14 positions agree with TRBD2. The DNA for the CDR3 is TGTGCCACCAGTGACTCGGGACTAGCGGGGGTCATTGGGTACAATGAGCAGTTCTTC. This encodes CATSDSGLAGVIGYNEQFF.